This T cell receptor beta chain comes out of a study of T cell repertoires in ileal Crohn's disease. This clone appeared a single time. Clones were sequenced by immunoSEQ multiplex PCR, and TCRdb holds only the in-frame ones, with some missing. The data hold around 11,000 clones, with under 80% observed a single time. Germline CDR1 and CDR2: SGHRS and YFSETQ. With V trimmed by 7 bases and J by 5 bases, 12 bases remained unmatched. The CDR3 consists of 16 residues. The sample taken for sequencing was ileal tissue. The chain employs TRBV5-1 and TRBJ2-5; 12 nucleotides line up with TRBD1. The source is an adult with Crohn's disease. CDR3 in DNA: TGCGCCAGCTTTCACCGGGACAGGGGGCCTGGGGAGACCCAGTACTTC. It codes for CASFHRDRGPGETQYF.